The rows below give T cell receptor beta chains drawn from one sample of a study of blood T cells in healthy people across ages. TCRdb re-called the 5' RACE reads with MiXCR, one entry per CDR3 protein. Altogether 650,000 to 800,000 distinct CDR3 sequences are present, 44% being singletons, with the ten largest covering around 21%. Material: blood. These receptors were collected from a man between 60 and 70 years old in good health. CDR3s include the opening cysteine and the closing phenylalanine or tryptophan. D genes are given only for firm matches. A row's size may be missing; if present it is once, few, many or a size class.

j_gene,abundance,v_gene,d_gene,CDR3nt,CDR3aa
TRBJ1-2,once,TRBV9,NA,TGTGCCAGCAGCCCAAGTAGCACAGGAAACTATGGCTACACCTTC,CASSPSSTGNYGYTF
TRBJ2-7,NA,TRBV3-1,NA,TGTGCCAGCAGCCCTAATGTGGGATACGAGCAGTACTTC,CASSPNVGYEQYF
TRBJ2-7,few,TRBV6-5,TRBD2,TGTGCCAGCAGAACCGGACTAGCGGGACCCTACGAGCAGTACTTC,CASRTGLAGPYEQYF
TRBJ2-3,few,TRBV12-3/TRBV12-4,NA,TGTGCCAGCAGTTCTCCAGGACTCAGGTGGTTAAGAGATACGCAGTATTTT,CASSSPGLRWLRDTQYF
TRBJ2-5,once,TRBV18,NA,TGTGCCAGCGCACCAAGGATTGGGACCCAGTACTTC,CASAPRIGTQYF
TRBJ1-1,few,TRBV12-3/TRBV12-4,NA,TGTGCCAGCAGTTTTCTGAGTAAGAACACTGAAGCTTTCTTT,CASSFLSKNTEAFF
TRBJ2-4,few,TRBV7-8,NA,TGTGCCAGCAGCTTAATGTCAGTCCCAGGGACCAAAAACATTCAGTACTTC,CASSLMSVPGTKNIQYF
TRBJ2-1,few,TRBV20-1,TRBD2,TGCAGTGCTCCGGCGGGGGGGCACAATGAGCAGTTCTTC,CSAPAGGHNEQFF
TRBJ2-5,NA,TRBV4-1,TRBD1,TGCGCCAGCAGCCACCCCGGGACAGGGGAGAAGCAGTACTTC,CASSHPGTGEKQYF
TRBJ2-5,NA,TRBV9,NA,TGTGCCAGCAGCGCCGAAGGGGCCAATGAGCAGTACTTC,CASSAEGANEQYF
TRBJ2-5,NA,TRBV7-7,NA,TGTGCTAGCAGCCCATCGGACCTCGGGACCCAGTACTTC,CASSPSDLGTQYF
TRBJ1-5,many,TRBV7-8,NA,TGTGCCAGCAGCTTAAAACCGTGGGGGAGTAATAGCAATCAGCCCCAGCATTTT,CASSLKPWGSNSNQPQHF
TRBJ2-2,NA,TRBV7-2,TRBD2,TGTGCCAGCAGAGGGACTAGCGGGATCTCCGGGGAGCTGTTTTTT,CASRGTSGISGELFF
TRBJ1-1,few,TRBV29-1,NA,TGCAGCTCGAATAGGGTGAACACTGAAGCTTTCTTT,CSSNRVNTEAFF
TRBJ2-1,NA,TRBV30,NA,TGTGCCTGGAGTGAAGACAGTGTTACTACGAATGAGCAGTTCTTC,CAWSEDSVTTNEQFF
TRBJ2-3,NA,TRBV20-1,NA,TGCAGTGCTACCAGAGGGCAAACCGGGGTGGATACGCAGTATTTT,CSATRGQTGVDTQYF
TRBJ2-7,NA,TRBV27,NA,TGTGCCAGCAGTTTATCATGGCGGGGGCCCCAATACGAGCAGTACTTC,CASSLSWRGPQYEQYF
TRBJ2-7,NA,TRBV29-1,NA,TGCAGCGTTGTGGGGGGGGCTTTTAGGGGCGAGCAGTACTTC,CSVVGGAFRGEQYF
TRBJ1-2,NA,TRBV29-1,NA,TGCAGCGTTTTGGCAGCTAACCATGGCTACACCTTC,CSVLAANHGYTF
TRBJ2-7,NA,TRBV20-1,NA,TGCAGTGCTAGAGATCTGCAGGGTGGGAGATACGAGCAGTACTTC,CSARDLQGGRYEQYF
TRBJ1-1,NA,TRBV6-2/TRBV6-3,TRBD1,TGTGCCAGCAGATCAGGGGGTCAAGGGAACACTGAAGCTTTCTTT,CASRSGGQGNTEAFF
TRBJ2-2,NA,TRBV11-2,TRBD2,TGTGCCAGCAGCTTAATCCGGGGGGTCCCCGGGGAGCTGTTTTTT,CASSLIRGVPGELFF
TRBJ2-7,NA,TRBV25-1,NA,TGTGCCACCGCCGGACGGGGATACGAGCAGTACTTC,CATAGRGYEQYF
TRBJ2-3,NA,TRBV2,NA,TGTGCCAGCAGTCCCCACCCCCCAGGATTAAACACAGATACGCAGTATTTT,CASSPHPPGLNTDTQYF
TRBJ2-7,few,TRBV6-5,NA,TGTGCCAGCAGCTATGCCGGGGAAAGTTACGAGCAGTACTTC,CASSYAGESYEQYF
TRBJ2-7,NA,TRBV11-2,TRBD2,TGTGCCAGCAGCCTCACGCCGAGCGGGGTGGCGGGGAGGAGCAATGAGCAGTACTTC,CASSLTPSGVAGRSNEQYF
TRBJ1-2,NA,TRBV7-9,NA,TGTGCCAGCAGCCAACCTTCGAGGACAGAAGAGAACTATGGCTACACCTTC,CASSQPSRTEENYGYTF
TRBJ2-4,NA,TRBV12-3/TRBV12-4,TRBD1,TGTGCCAGCAGTTTCGGACAGGGGGTGAGGGAGCAGTACTTC,CASSFGQGVREQYF
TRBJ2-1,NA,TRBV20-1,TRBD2,TGCAGTGCTAAGACTAGCGGGGAAAACAATGAGCAGTTCTTC,CSAKTSGENNEQFF
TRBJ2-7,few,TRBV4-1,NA,TGCGCCAGCAGCCAAGATTGGCCGGGTTACGAGCAGTACTTC,CASSQDWPGYEQYF
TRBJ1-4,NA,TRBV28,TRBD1,TGTGCCAGCAGTTTTTGGGACAGGGGTTATGAAAAACTGTTTTTT,CASSFWDRGYEKLFF
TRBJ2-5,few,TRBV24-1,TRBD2,TGTGCCACCAGTGATTTTGGGACTAGCGGTAAAGAGACCCAGTACTTC,CATSDFGTSGKETQYF
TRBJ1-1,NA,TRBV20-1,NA,TGCAGTGCTAGAGATTCTGAAGGAGCTGAAGCTTTCTTT,CSARDSEGAEAFF
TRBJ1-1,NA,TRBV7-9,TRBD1,TGTGCCAGCAGCAATACAGGGGGTCCGGCTTTCTTT,CASSNTGGPAFF
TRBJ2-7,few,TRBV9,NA,TGTGCCAGCAGCGTAGGATCAGTCTCCTACGAGCAGTACTTC,CASSVGSVSYEQYF
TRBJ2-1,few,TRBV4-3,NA,TGCGCCAGCAGCCAAGGAAGGGGGGGATCCTACAATGAGCAGTTCTTC,CASSQGRGGSYNEQFF
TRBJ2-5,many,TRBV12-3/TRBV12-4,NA,TGTGCCAGCCGCTACGGGGAGACCCAGTACTTC,CASRYGETQYF
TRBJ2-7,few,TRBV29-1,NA,TGCAGCGTTGAAAAGAGGGGCGGGAAGGGGGGGTCCCAGTACTTC,CSVEKRGGKGGSQYF
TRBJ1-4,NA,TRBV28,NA,TGTGCCAGCAGTCCCCAAGGGCGGCTTGGGAATGAAAAACTGTTTTTT,CASSPQGRLGNEKLFF
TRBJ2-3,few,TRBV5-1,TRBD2,TGCGCCAGCAGCATTACCGGGACTAGCGGGGGAAATACGCAGTATTTT,CASSITGTSGGNTQYF
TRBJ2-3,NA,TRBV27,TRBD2,TGTGCCAGCGCGGGACTAGCGGGGGCGCGTCCTAGCACAGATACGCAGTATTTT,CASAGLAGARPSTDTQYF
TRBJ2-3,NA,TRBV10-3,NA,TGTGCCATCAGTGAGACCTTAAACCCTAGCACAGATACGCAGTATTTT,CAISETLNPSTDTQYF
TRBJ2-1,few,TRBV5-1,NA,TGCGCCAGCACCCAAGGGGGGGGCTCCTACAATGAGCAGTTCTTC,CASTQGGGSYNEQFF
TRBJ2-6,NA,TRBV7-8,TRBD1,TGTGCCAGCAGCCCAGGGACAGTGGCTAGCTCTGGGGCCAACGTCCTGACTTTC,CASSPGTVASSGANVLTF
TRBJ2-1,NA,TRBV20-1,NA,TGCAGTGCTAGAGATCCCGCTAGCGTTTCCTACAATGAGCAGTTCTTC,CSARDPASVSYNEQFF
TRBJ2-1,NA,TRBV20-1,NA,TGCAGTGCTAGAGATCCCGTGGCGGAGCAGTTCTTC,CSARDPVAEQFF